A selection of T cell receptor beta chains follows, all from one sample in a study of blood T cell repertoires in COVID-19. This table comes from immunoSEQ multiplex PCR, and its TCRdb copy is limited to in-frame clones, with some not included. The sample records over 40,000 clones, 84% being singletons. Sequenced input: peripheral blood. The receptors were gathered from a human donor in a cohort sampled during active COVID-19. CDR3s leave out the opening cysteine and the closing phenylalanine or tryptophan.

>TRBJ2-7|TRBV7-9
ASSLGGMASGYEQY
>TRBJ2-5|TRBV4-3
ASSQTGFETQY
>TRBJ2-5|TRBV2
ASSSGRARETQY
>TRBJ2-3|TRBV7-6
ASSPSVEDTQY
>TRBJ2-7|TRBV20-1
SASNRGTSVSYEQY
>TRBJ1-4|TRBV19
ASSEGDRGLNEKLF
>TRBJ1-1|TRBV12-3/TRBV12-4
ASRPDSGRRAF
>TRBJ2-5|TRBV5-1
ASSLALVEETQY
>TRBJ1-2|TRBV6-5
ASSYSILAFYGYT
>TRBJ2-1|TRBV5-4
ASSTASSGSYNEQF
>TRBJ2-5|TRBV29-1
SVDRVEETQY
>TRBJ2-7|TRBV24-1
ATSDRDRGLAGAYEQY
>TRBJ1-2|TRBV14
ASSQATRDYGYT
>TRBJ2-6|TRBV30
AWSVYYRDSNVLT
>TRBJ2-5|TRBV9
ASSPRASRETQY
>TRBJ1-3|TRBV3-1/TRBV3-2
ASSQSSSGNTIY
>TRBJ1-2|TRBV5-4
ASSFWTGGIYGYT
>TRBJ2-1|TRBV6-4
ASSDSSLAANNEQF
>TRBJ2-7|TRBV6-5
ASSYYQGARYEQY
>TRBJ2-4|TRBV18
ASSGQNILAKNIQY
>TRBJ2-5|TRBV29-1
SVEWSTGQGARETQY
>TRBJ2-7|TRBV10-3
AISEHTDRISSYEQY